This T cell receptor (beta chain) was identified during a study of low-dose radiotherapy and immunotherapy resistance in tumors. Alpha and beta chains were covered, as first-strand cDNA relied on TRAV- and TRBV-specific primers. TCR amplification ran approximately 22 PCR cycles using constant-region and V-primer adapter primers. The authors amplified isolated mRNA by in vitro transcription. In TCRdb, the reads were re-called with MiXCR into one record per CDR3 protein. In the table there are over 55,000 distinct CDR3 sequences, more than 25% of which are singletons. The CDR3 runs to 13 residues. Trimming removed 6 bases at V and 9 bases at J, with 15 bases between. Germline CDR1 MNHNY, CDR2 SVGAGI (reference sequence). The time point is: before trial treatment. The table lists this clonotype with a count of one. A far bigger clonotype differs at one base, so this is likely a read error.

This TCR was recovered from a female donor with ovarian cancer. The input for sequencing was PBMCs, taken before treatment. V usage is TRBV6-6 and J usage is TRBJ2-1; D gene uncertain. The CDR3 DNA reads as TGTGCCAGCAGCCTCATCAAGATAAGTGAGCAGTTCTTC. Amino acids: CASSLIKISEQFF.